This passage covers 18 T cell receptor beta chains from one sample sequenced in a study of blood T cell repertoires in COVID-19. Produced via immunoSEQ multiplex PCR; TCRdb's table is partial and in-frame only. The data contain about 250,000 clones, approximately 89% of them seen just once; the ten biggest clones take up 1.5% to 2%. The specimen was peripheral blood. These receptors all come from a woman between 55 and 75 years old who had recovered from COVID-19.

V gene TRBV5-1 combines with J gene TRBJ1-2, with D maybe TRBD1 (6 bases). From germline, CDR1 is SGHRS and CDR2 YFSETQ. Trimming left V 0 bases short and J 5 bases short, with 11 bases between. This CDR3 has 14 amino acids. The DNA of the CDR3 is TGCGCCAGCAGCTTGGCTCAGGGGACGTATGGCTACACCTTC. This codes for CASSLAQGTYGYTF. Full variable domain (remainder filled in from reference TRBV5-1 and TRBJ1-2): KAGVTQTPRYLIKTRGQQVTLSCSPISGHRSVSWYQQTPGQGLQFLFEYFSETQRNKGNFPGRFSGRQFSNSRSEMNVSTLELGDSALYLCASSLAQGTYGYTFGSGTRLTVV.

This clone was seen only once. The chain recombines TRBV9 with TRBJ1-1, with 8 positions matching TRBD1. The CDR3 totals 16 residues. The V gene's germline CDR1 is SGDLS and CDR2 YYNGEE. V lost 2 bases to trimming and J lost 3 bases; unmatched junction nucleotides: 9. This CDR3 is CASSVGTGQGDTEAFF. CDR3 DNA: TGTGCCAGCAGCGTGGGGACAGGCCAAGGGGACACTGAAGCTTTCTTT.

The table lists this clone with a count of one. V and J are TRBV27 and TRBJ2-7; maybe TRBD1 (6 bases). V dropped 3 bases and J dropped 0 bases, with 15 bases sitting between them. CDR3 length: 16 residues. The germline gives CDR1 MNHEY, CDR2 SMNVEV (reference sequence). In nucleotides, the CDR3 is TGTGCCAGCAGTTTCTACGGTACAGGGCCCTCCTACGAGCAGTACTTC. Its translation: CASSFYGTGPSYEQYF.

The rearrangement joins TRBV19 to TRBJ2-7; 10 bases are shared with TRBD1. This CDR3 has 16 residues. Germline V gene data show CDR1 as LNHDA and CDR2 as SQIVND (reference sequence). Trimming took 4 bases from V and 11 from J; bases not matched to a gene: 17. Here the CDR3 DNA reads TGTGCCAGTAGTACCCGACCGGGACAGGGGTTACGAGTGGAGTACTTC. Residues: CASSTRPGQGLRVEYF.

This sequence joins TRBV5-1 and TRBJ2-7, with 12 positions matching TRBD2. The germline V gene has CDR1 SGHRS and CDR2 YFSETQ. The V gene end was trimmed by 5 bases and the J gene end by 2 bases; junction bases not matched to a gene: 5. This CDR3 region has 15 residues. Here the CDR3 DNA reads TGCGCCAGCAGGTTTCTAGCGGGGGGGACCTACGAGCAGTACTTC. Translation: CASRFLAGGTYEQYF.

A single count supports this clone. The rearrangement links TRBV7-2 to TRBJ2-7; 8 positions agree with TRBD2. There are 15 residues in the CDR3. Trimming took 3 bases from V and 0 from J; bases not matched to a gene: 4. Germline V gene sequence: CDR1 SGHTA, CDR2 FQGNSA. The CDR3 protein is CASSFSGVVSYEQYF. In nucleotides, the CDR3 is TGTGCCAGCAGCTTTAGCGGGGTGGTCTCCTACGAGCAGTACTTC.

V usage is TRBV3-1 (or the pseudogene TRBV3-2) and J usage is TRBJ2-5, with D hard to call. Germline V gene data show CDR1 as LGHDT and CDR2 as YNNKEL (reference sequence). This CDR3 is 15 amino acids long. Trimming shortened V by 0 bases and J by 6 bases, and 14 bases separated the two germline ends. For the CDR3, the DNA is TGTGCCAGCAGCCAAGATTTAGCAAATTCGAAGACCCAGTACTTC. It is translated as CASSQDLANSKTQYF.

The chain couples TRBV28 to TRBJ2-7, with a weak D call TRBD1 (5 bases). The CDR3 contains 13 residues. Germline V gene data show CDR1 as MDHEN and CDR2 as SYDVKM. The V and J ends lost 11 bases and 7 bases respectively, with 21 bases between them. The CDR3, as DNA: TGTGCCGTTTCCTCCGACAGCCTTGCTGAGCAGTACTTC. Translated, it gives CAVSSDSLAEQYF.

The genes are TRBV7-2 and TRBJ2-5; D may be TRBD2 (6 bases). In germline, CDR1 is SGHTA, CDR2 FQGNSA. The CDR3 consists of 15 residues. The V end was cut by 3 bases, the J end by 2 bases, with 13 bases between. For the CDR3, the DNA is TGTGCCAGCAGCTTGACCGGGACTTTGCAAGAGACCCAGTACTTC. Protein: CASSLTGTLQETQYF.

The CDR3 coding sequence is TGTGCCAGCAGCGTAGGAATCGGGGGAAACATTCAGTACTTC. This codes for CASSVGIGGNIQYF. V and J are TRBV9 and TRBJ2-4, with D perhaps TRBD2 (6 bases). The CDR3 spans 14 residues. The germline V and J ends were trimmed by 0 bases and 6 bases, with 10 bases remaining between them. Germline V gene data show CDR1 as SGDLS and CDR2 as YYNGEE. The whole variable domain, remainder taken from reference TRBV9 and TRBJ2-4, is DSGVTQTPKHLITATGQRVTLRCSPRSGDLSVYWYQQSLDQGLQFLIQYYNGEERAKGNILERFSAQQFPDLHSELNLSSLELGDSALYFCASSVGIGGNIQYFGAGTRLSVL.

This clone was observed a single time. The genes are TRBV2 and TRBJ2-7; the D gene is possibly TRBD2 (6 bases). CDR1 and CDR2 (germline): SNHLY, FYNNEI. Trimming removed 6 bases from V and 0 bases from J, with 15 bases in between. CDR3 length equals 15 residues. The CDR3 spells CASRTPRGSSYEQYF. In DNA form, the CDR3 reads TGTGCCAGCAGGACCCCCCGGGGGAGCTCCTACGAGCAGTACTTC. The whole variable domain, filled in from reference TRBV2 and TRBJ2-7, reads EPEVTQTPSHQVTQMGQEVILRCVPISNHLYFYWYRQILGQKVEFLVSFYNNEISEKSEIFDDQFSVERPDGSNFTLKIRSTKLEDSAMYFCASRTPRGSSYEQYFGPGTRLTVT.

The rearrangement joins TRBV18 to TRBJ2-2, with 13 bases matching TRBD2. The CDR3 is 17 residues long. The V gene's germline CDR1 is KGHSH and CDR2 LQKENI. V dropped 3 bases and J dropped 4; count of bases not matched to a gene: 5. Here the CDR3 DNA reads TGTGCCAGCTCACCGCCCGGGACTAGCGGGGCCACCGGGGAGCTGTTTTTT. Protein: CASSPPGTSGATGELFF.

V is TRBV11-2 and J is TRBJ1-2; 7 bases line up with TRBD1. Germline V gives CDR1 SGHAT, CDR2 FQNNGV. Trimming took 4 bases from V and 2 from J; bases not matched to a gene: 4. The CDR3 runs 14 residues. CDR3 nucleotides: TGTGCCAGCAGCTCATACAGGGGAAACTATGGCTACACCTTC. Protein: CASSSYRGNYGYTF.

This sequence joins TRBV15 and TRBJ1-2, with D perhaps TRBD1 (6 bases). The V gene lost 3 bases and the J gene lost 4 bases, with 6 bases spanning the gap. Germline V gives CDR1 LNHNV, CDR2 YYDKDF (reference sequence). The CDR3 totals 12 residues. CDR3 residues: CATSRDSYGYTF. The CDR3 DNA sequence: TGTGCCACCAGCAGGGACAGCTATGGCTACACCTTC. The full variable domain, rest sourced from reference TRBV15 and TRBJ1-2, is DAMVIQNPRYQVTQFGKPVTLSCSQTLNHNVMYWYQQKSSQAPKLLFHYYDKDFNNEADTPDNFQSRRPNTSFCFLDIRSPGLGDTAMYLCATSRDSYGYTFGSGTRLTVV.

V usage is TRBV6-5 and J usage is TRBJ1-6, with D perhaps matching TRBD1 (6 bases). Trimming stripped 0 bases from V and 6 bases from J, with 12 bases between. The length of the CDR3 is 16 residues. Germline V lookup: CDR1 MNHEY, CDR2 SVGAGI. CDR3 loop: CASSYSKGQSNSPLHF. The CDR3 bases are TGTGCCAGCAGTTACTCGAAGGGACAAAGTAATTCACCCCTCCACTTT.

The rearrangement links TRBV5-1 to TRBJ2-2; a weak D match, TRBD1 (6 bases). Looked up from germline, CDR1 is SGHRS and CDR2 is YFSETQ. CDR3 length: 18 residues. V lost 4 bases and J lost 0, with 19 bases in between. CDR3: CASSRTSHTGPNTGELFF. CDR3 DNA: TGCGCCAGCAGCCGTACCAGCCATACAGGGCCGAACACCGGGGAGCTGTTTTTT.

The chain couples TRBV29-1 to TRBJ2-7; D possibly corresponds to TRBD1 (7 bases). CDR1 and CDR2 (germline): SQVTM, ANQGSEA. Trimming pared 3 bases from V and 1 base from J, leaving 19 bases between. The CDR3 runs 16 residues. The CDR3 protein is CSVEWLETGTSYEQYF. The CDR3 DNA reads TGCAGCGTTGAGTGGTTGGAGACAGGGACTTCCTACGAGCAGTACTTC.

On this clone: An end of the junction differs from the germline gene, which may be a read error. The chain recombines TRBV29-1 with TRBJ1-2; 7 nucleotides agree with TRBD1. The CDR3 runs 16 residues. Germline CDR1 reads SQVTM; CDR2 reads ANQGSEA. As DNA, the CDR3 is TGCAGCGTTGAAGATTTAATGTGGACAGGCCGACCGTCTCTCTTCTTC. Translating it yields CSVEDLMWTGRPSLFF.